Reported below is one T cell receptor (beta chain). Its antigen is unknown. Qualities for individual bases were not recorded, and no much larger clone is one base off. The sample is drawn from a study of T-cell memory formation after mild COVID-19 listed by TCRdb under 2021. About the study as a whole: TCR sequence clusters from the two donors were found to be largely donor specific. In a couple of donors, T-cell clones that expanded and contracted after mild COVID-19 were followed by sequencing TCRalpha and TCRbeta repertoires longitudinally. Two young, previously healthy adult volunteers made up the cohort, one male and one female.

General study outcomes and caveats: The study included only a couple of mild cases, and larger cohorts that include severe cases with pre-infection samples were judged to be necessary. Some responding clones were found in pre-infection memory, which suggests that pre-existing cross-reactive memory T cells took part in the SARS-CoV-2 response. SARS-CoV-2 specificity of the second-wave clones peaking on day 37 was not confirmed. Contracting CD4+ clones were located mainly in the CM and EM memory subsets, whereas CD8+ clones were found to be enriched in EMRA. Balanced CD4/CD8 phenotypes were observed for clones contracting from day 15 to 85, whereas a bias towards CD4+ was observed for a second wave of clones expanding from day 15 to 37.

The sample was run on an Illumina NovaSeq 6000. TCRalpha and TCRbeta cDNA libraries were built by 5'RACE with constant-segment primers, adding sample barcodes and unique molecular identifiers. RNA was extracted from every sample with Trizol reagent. Library amplification was performed in two PCR steps, and a second sample barcode and Illumina TruSeq adapters were introduced in the second step. Sequencing of the libraries was done on an Illumina NovaSeq, producing 2 x 150 bp paired-end reads. In the paper's pipeline: Demultiplexing of reads and collapsing into UMI-guided consensus sequences were performed with migec v1.2.7. Using mixcr v2.1.11, UMI consensuses were aligned to TRA and TRB V and J templates and then assembled into clonotypes. A clonotype was counted as expanded or contracted only if both edgeR and NoisET called the change significant, with noise models trained on biological replicates. For edgeR calls, the cutoffs were a false discovery rate-adjusted p below 0.01 and a log2 fold-change threshold of 1. PCA with hierarchical clustering of max-normalized trajectories of the 1000 most abundant clonotypes was used as exploratory dynamics analysis. Each responding clone was given a CD4 or CD8 phenotype based on the CD4+ and CD8+ repertoires, which had been sequenced separately. TCRdb ran its own pipeline on the public reads, namely fastp trimming at Q25 and MiXCR clone calling, and kept in-frame beta chains. Every entry covers one CDR3 protein and lists the most common genes and DNA from its rows. Here the V and J calls rest on TCRdb's processing, not on the authors' analysis. This sample comprises about 320,000 distinct CDR3 sequences, roughly 13% of them detected only once. The top ten clones comprise around 20% of the sample.

The CDR3 spans 14 residues, from the cysteine through the phenylalanine. Just the 42-base CDR3 DNA is kept, in frame starting at base 1. The trim is 0 bases for V and 5 bases for J, with a gap of 13 bases between the germline ends. Per the germline V gene (reference sequence), DFQATT is the CDR1 and SNEGSKA is the CDR2. Ficoll-Paque density gradient centrifugation was the method used to isolate PBMCs. The rearranged chain carries TRBV20-1 and TRBJ1-2, with the D gene not clear enough to name. What was sequenced was PBMCs or a T cell subset sorted from them (not recorded which). This clonotype was obtained from a man between 18 and 35 years old who had mild COVID-19 (a few samples of this study predate the infection). The sample titles of this study are shuffled in the database, so cell type and time point are left out; the donor was told from shared clones. The CDR3 region: CSAREGFISYGYTF. The nucleotides are TGCAGTGCTAGAGAGGGATTTATCTCGTATGGCTACACCTTC.